This entry features one T cell receptor beta chain sequence. Its antigen is not identified. Repertoires were generated with immunoSEQ multiplex PCR, while TCRdb's copy carries only in-frame clones and drops some. Here the sample spans around 71,000 clones, approximately 94% being singletons. The data belong to a study of cytomegalovirus exposure and HLA in healthy donors. Findings and caveats of the study: Specificity for CMV antigens was confirmed in vitro for a few of the CMV-associated chains. The study listed 164 cytomegalovirus-associated TCR beta chains.

A roughly 120-subject validation cohort, separate from the roughly 700-subject first cohort, supplied the donors. CDR3 length: 15 amino acids. The V end was cut by 5 bases, the J end by 0 bases, with 11 bases between. CDR1 SGHAT and CDR2 FQNNGV come from the germline V gene. The receptor comes from a man aged 18 to 35 in good health and CMV-seropositive. The sequencing input was PBMCs. The chain has TRBV11-2 and TRBJ2-1; the D is unclear. The CDR3 region is CASSEASASYNEQFF. Here the CDR3 DNA reads TGTGCCAGCAGCGAGGCCTCAGCCTCCTACAATGAGCAGTTCTTC.